The TCR beta chain under discussion was sequenced for a study of cytomegalovirus exposure and HLA in healthy donors (TCRdb year 2017). For the study in its entirety: According to an earlier analysis of 550 to 700 of the donors, 150 million to 200 million T cells yielded approximately 120 million unique TCR beta sequences and 250 to 350 Gb of sequence data. The number of donors typed differed by locus, with 629-630 for A, B, C, DRB1 and DQB1, more than 500 for DQA1, about 610 for DPA1, and 450 to 480 for DPB1. HLA typing covered class I and class II loci at four-digit resolution. A later analysis re-examined previously published TCR beta repertoires from just over 650 donors and added high-resolution HLA genotyping to investigate patterns of TCR occurrence. A separate validation cohort of roughly 110 different subjects was used in addition to the roughly 720-subject first cohort. Rather than using new phenotypic data, the later analysis identified candidate immune exposures from TCR beta sequences and from how often those sequences occurred across donors. Approximately 300 gigabases of sequencing data and roughly 80 million unique TCR sequences made up an early release that covered approximately 650 HLA-typed donors. Genome-wide SNP genotypes for about 60% of the roughly 670 donors were used in a later genetic analysis, which treated that subset as a discovery cohort. Every discovery cohort repertoire had been produced on one sequencing platform. Alongside the repertoire data, information on donor age, sex, ethnicity and CMV serostatus was compiled. To predict cytomegalovirus infection status, the study combined high-throughput TCR immunosequencing, statistical association of individual TCRs with disease status, and machine learning. The aim of the study was to test whether cataloging public T cell receptors could identify signatures of past pathogen exposure. Among around 400 genotyped donors of the cohort, an average of around 240,000 unique TCR beta nucleotide sequences were sequenced per donor, roughly 20% of them non-productive. Using immunosequencing, the study profiled T cell repertoires from around 680 subjects and related those repertoires to cytomegalovirus serostatus. Of the 300 to 400 genotyped donors, over 70% fell in the genetic ancestry cluster associated with self-reported Caucasian donors. In an earlier analysis of 587 of the donors, high-throughput TCR beta sequencing was used to judge whether each TCR beta V gene segment behaved as functional or pseudogenic. Because of strong linkage in the cohort, roughly five DR-DQ haplotypes were treated as single units for association and clustering. General conclusions and limits of the study: The presence/absence analyses assumed that sequencing depth was roughly uniform across donors, and that assumption may not be true. The authors suggested that the approach could potentially be generalized to other disease states and immunological phenotypes. Some IMGT-functional V segments, including TRBV6-2 and TRBV6-3, could not be told apart with the 87-base-pair reads, so those segments were excluded. The study listed 150 to 200 TCR beta chains as associated with cytomegalovirus. A further reported finding was that TCR beta sequences accurately predicted the HLA-A and HLA-B alleles for most subjects in the first cohort. About 17 rarely observed V segments, including chromosome 9 orphons, were excluded from the earlier analysis of about 600 of the donors because counts were too low. Because some donors lacked HLA typing at each locus, the association tests relied only on the typed subset. A few of the identified cytomegalovirus-associated TCR beta chains were confirmed in vitro to be specific for cytomegalovirus antigens. Immune exposure information for the cohort was limited to CMV serostatus. Compared with the 666-donor mean, donors in an Asian-associated ancestry cluster had fewer N-insertions in productive TCRs, according to a later genetic analysis. According to a later analysis, most CMV-associated TCR beta chains appeared to be HLA-restricted, and the HLA associations seemed to be driven largely by CMV exposure. This cohort had only TCR beta chains sequenced, and the lack of alpha or paired-chain data limited which features could be detected. A later analysis found that TCR association rates varied across HLA loci, with DRB1 alleles showing the most associated TCRs and HLA-C alleles the fewest. An earlier analysis of 587 of the donors showed that most TCR beta V segments appeared in productive rearrangements either about 87% or about 30% of the time, which broadly matched IMGT annotations. Assigning TCR associations to individual alleles was difficult when HLA alleles, especially DR and DQ, strongly co-occurred. A later genetic analysis associated a missense DCLRE1C variant with V-gene and J-gene trimming of TCR beta chains, and an independent cohort replicated the association. The classifier was reported to diagnose cytomegalovirus status with high specificity and sensitivity in both the original and validation cohorts. Linkage disequilibrium might explain the correlated functional status among segregating V segments, but an unknown experimental factor could not be ruled out. Across donors, most TCR sequences were observed very rarely, whereas some public TCRs were present in many individuals. In a later analysis, several top co-occurrence clusters were reported to appear linked to parvovirus B19, influenza, CMV and Epstein-Barr virus. A later analysis found that HLA-associated TCR beta chains were more clonally expanded and had lower generation probabilities than equally common non-associated chains. In a later analysis, 15,000 to 20,000 TCR beta sequences were associated with specific HLA alleles at a false discovery rate of 0.05. A cluster of highly shared sequence variants was judged likely to represent a technical artifact of the sequencing pipeline.

The cohort was made up of 666 healthy bone marrow donors. Cohort members were all nominally healthy when sampled, although unrecorded immune exposures were likely present. The donor tested CMV seronegative, placing the donor among the 300 to 400 seronegative members of the cohort. Every donor gave a peripheral blood sample, and the peripheral blood mononuclear cells from that sample were used for TCR beta sequencing. Genomic DNA was extracted from the blood cell samples with the Qiagen DNeasy Blood Extraction Kit. As to this clone: Its target antigen remains unknown. Base qualities are not recorded, but no much larger clone differs from it by a single base.

The cysteine opens and the phenylalanine closes a CDR3 of 14 amino acids. Solely the CDR3 DNA is kept, with 42 bases framed from the first base. Reading the germline V gene gives CDR1 SGHNT and CDR2 YENEEA. V trim: 3 bases; J trim: 7 bases; unmatched bases: 5. Library creation used the immunoSEQ multiplex PCR assay. For the multiplex PCR, a mixture combining 60 forward primers for TCR Vbeta segments and 13 reverse primers for TCR Jbeta segments was used. The CDR3 region of rearranged TCR beta genes was amplified from genomic DNA by a multiplex PCR assay. Amplified TCR beta libraries were sequenced as 87-base-pair reads on the Illumina HiSeq System. The authors' pipeline ran thus. A later analysis counted approximately 74 million unique TCR beta chains across the 666 repertoires, and some 11 million of these chains were shared by at least two donors. A nearest-neighbor algorithm error-corrected the raw reads and collapsed the reads into unique sequences, merging closely related sequences to remove PCR and sequencing errors. Alignment of CDR3 sequences to IMGT reference sequences was used to assign V, D and J gene segments. For a sequence to be retained, at least a six-nucleotide match to both a V gene segment and a J gene segment was required. A rearrangement was called productive if the CDR3 had no stop codons and remained in frame with V and J, and every other rearrangement was called non-productive. Following IMGT convention, CDR3 was defined as the stretch from the second conserved V-encoded cysteine up to the conserved J-encoded phenylalanine. The earlier analysis of a few hundred of the donors excluded any sequence lacking an unambiguous match to a single V gene segment. An earlier analysis of fewer than 750 of the donors classified V segments as functional when productive rearrangements were above 56.7% and as segregating when the standard deviation between donors was above 5%. A statistical classification framework was built for diagnosing cytomegalovirus status from the catalog of TCR beta chain sequences. In a later analysis, TCR nucleotide sequences were compared against IMGT/GENE-DB human TR gene sequences so that V and J genes could be assigned. Using the TCRdist pipeline, a later analysis assigned CDR3 sequences along with most-parsimonious VDJ recombination scenarios. A later analysis defined each TCR beta chain by its CDR3 amino acid sequence plus V-gene family, and excluded reads lacking a unique V-gene family. A later analysis removed 600 or so highly shared, low-generation-probability nucleotide sequences to deal with suspected cross-contamination and a sequencing artifact. A later analysis calculated a clonal expansion index for each public chain from normalized within-repertoire ranks of inferred template counts. Generation probabilities in a later analysis came from a VDJ recombination model fitted to out-of-frame rearrangements, and those results were checked against IGoR. Hypergeometric tests were used in a later analysis to score TCR-TCR, TCR-HLA and TCR-CMV co-occurrence, with a repertoire-size bias correction applied to the TCR pairs. A later analysis estimated false discovery rates by permuting HLA or CMV assignments 20 times. A later analysis grouped co-occurring TCRs with DBSCAN, adding TCRdist sequence similarity when clustering within HLA-allele-positive subsets. Co-occurrence clustering excluded repertoires with fewer than 30,000 or more than 120,000 public chains, plus five with anomalous nucleotide sharing. The clones in this table, taken by TCRdb from immuneACCESS, are in-frame only. Not every clone is retained; where verified, under half of the shortfall comes from an unresolved V gene, and the cause of the rest is unknown. V and J calls and clone size follow that table, whereas D and trimming were derived from the DNA. A total of around 62,000 clones appear in this sample, more than 70% of them only once. Roughly a tenth of the sample is taken by the ten largest.

Sequencing was done on a sample of PBMCs. This TCR derives from a man in his forties in good health and CMV-seronegative. The chain was built from TRBV11-3 and TRBJ2-1, and 8 junctional nucleotides match TRBD1. The bases read TGTGCCAGCAGCTTTCAGGGGGCTAAGAATGAGCAGTTCTTC. Translated, it gives CASSFQGAKNEQFF.